This T cell receptor (beta chain) originates from a study of cytomegalovirus exposure and HLA in healthy donors. Overall study results and limits: CMV serostatus was the sole immune exposure information available.

The CDR3 extends over 16 amino acids. Trimming took 2 bases from V and 3 from J, leaving 17 bases between them. Looked up from germline, CDR1 is MGHRA and CDR2 is YSYEKL. The study ran its PCR with 60 Vbeta and 13 Jbeta primers. Produced via immunoSEQ multiplex PCR; TCRdb's table is partial and in-frame only. The sample contains around 93,000 clones, 75% to 85% of which appear only once. Remarks on this clone: Its matching antigen is unknown.

The material sequenced was PBMCs. The chain is built from TRBV4-1 and TRBJ2-7, with D maybe TRBD2 (6 bases). The sequence was obtained from a man aged 25 to 40 in good health and CMV-seropositive. The CDR3 DNA reads TGCGCCAGCAGCCAAACTCAGTTAGGGCGGGACTACGAGCAGTACTTC. Amino acid sequence: CASSQTQLGRDYEQYF.